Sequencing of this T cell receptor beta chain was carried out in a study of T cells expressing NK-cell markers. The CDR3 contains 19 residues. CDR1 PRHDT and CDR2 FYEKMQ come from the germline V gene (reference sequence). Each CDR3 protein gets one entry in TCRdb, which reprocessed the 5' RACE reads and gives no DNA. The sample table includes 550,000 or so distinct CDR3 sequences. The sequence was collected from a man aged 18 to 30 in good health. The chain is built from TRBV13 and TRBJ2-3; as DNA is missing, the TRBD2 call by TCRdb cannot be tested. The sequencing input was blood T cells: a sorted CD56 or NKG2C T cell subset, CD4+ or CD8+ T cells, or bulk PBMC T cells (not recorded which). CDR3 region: CASSPKSGGRPVSTDTQYF. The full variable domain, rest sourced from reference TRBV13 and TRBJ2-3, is AAGVIQSPRHLIKEKRETATLKCYPIPRHDTVYWYQQGPGQDPQFLISFYEKMQSDKGSIPDRFSAQQFSDYHSELNMSSLELGDSALYFCASSPKSGGRPVSTDTQYFGPGTRLTVL.